A few counts support the clone carrying this T cell receptor (beta chain). CDR3 and TCR beta VDJ profiling relied on a genomic DNA template. Each CDR3 protein is one row after TCRdb ran MiXCR on the reads. Here the sample spans some 120,000 distinct CDR3 sequences, approximately 36% being singletons. This entry belongs to a study of CD8+CD57+ T cells in acquired aplastic anemia. Study in general: Sorted CD4+ and CD8+ cells yielded about 2.9 ug of DNA on average.

The V gene lost 2 bases and the J gene lost 1 base, with 8 bases spanning the gap. The CDR3 length is 15 residues. The V gene's germline CDR1 is MNHEY and CDR2 SVGAGI. Only patients with CD8+CD57+ cell expansion on flow cytometry were chosen for sequencing. Patients uniformly had severe acquired aplastic anemia. The TCR comes from a human donor with aplastic anemia. Material for sequencing was sorted CD4+, CD8+, or CD8+CD57+ T cells (not recorded which) from PBMCs. This rearrangement joins TRBV6-5 to TRBJ1-4; no clear D gene. The chain's CDR3 is CASSYRSGTNEKLFF. Here the CDR3 DNA reads TGTGCCAGCAGTTACAGGTCGGGAACTAATGAAAAACTGTTTTTT.